This T cell receptor (beta chain) was identified during a study of blood T cells in healthy people across ages. Study-wide points: Observed TCR beta diversity showed a strong correlation with the percentage of naive T cells as measured by flow cytometry. Diversity estimates from one million T cells were considered underestimates.

Between the trimmed V and J ends, which lost 6 bases and 5 bases, there was a span of 22 bases. CDR3 length equals 15 residues. CDR1 and CDR2 (germline): DFQATT, SNEGSKA (reference sequence). For the second PCR, which ran for roughly 7 to 11 cycles, a sample-barcoded 5' primer and a J-beta primer mix were used. A template-switch adaptor with 12 random nucleotides tagged each cDNA molecule. TCRdb re-called the 5' RACE reads with MiXCR, one entry per CDR3 protein. Here the sample spans fewer than 2,000,000 distinct CDR3 sequences, 30% to 35% being singletons. In the case of this clonotype: Its specificity is not known.

This sequence originates from a woman in her 30s in good health. The chain joins TRBV20-1 to TRBJ1-2; D might be TRBD1 (5 bases). Sequenced: blood. The CDR3 DNA is TGCAGTGCCCCCCTTGGGACTAAGTTAGGTTATGGCTACACCTTC. This sequence encodes CSAPLGTKLGYGYTF.